The 14 T cell receptor beta chains below come from one sample, sequenced in a study of OX40 agonist ivuxolimab in advanced cancers. Some clones are missing from TCRdb's copy, which holds only in-frame ones; the method was immunoSEQ multiplex PCR. The sample records roughly 17,000 clones, approximately 80% being singletons. Sequences were derived from CD4+ or CD8+ T cells sorted from blood, sampled in a trial of the OX40 agonist ivuxolimab. These receptors were taken from an adult with an advanced solid tumor such as melanoma, head and neck, liver or kidney cancer.

A single count supports this clone. The same CDR3 also results from other DNA sequences found in this sample. The rearrangement joins TRBV5-1 to TRBJ1-6, with D tentatively TRBD1 (5 bases). The germline V gene has CDR1 SGHRS and CDR2 YFSETQ. V was cut by 0 bases and J by 6 bases, with 13 bases left in between. The CDR3 runs to 16 residues. The CDR3 spells CASSLAGGGGNSPLHF. CDR3 sequence (DNA): TGCGCCAGCAGCTTGGCCGGCGGGGGAGGTAATTCACCCCTCCACTTT.

The rearrangement links TRBV29-1 to TRBJ1-1; possible D gene TRBD1, 5 bases. Germline lookup yields CDR1 SQVTM and CDR2 ANQGSEA. Deletions cut 7 bases from V and 4 bases from J, with 13 bases between. This CDR3 has 12 residues. DNA of the CDR3: TGCAGCGGCGGGGGTTCTGGCACTGAAGCTTTCTTT. This sequence encodes CSGGGSGTEAFF.

In its sample, this clone was seen a few times. The chain joins TRBV7-9 to TRBJ2-7, with 7 positions matching TRBD2. Germline trimming cut 8 bases from V and 0 bases from J; bases unmatched to any gene: 4. The V gene's germline CDR1 is SEHNR and CDR2 FQNEAQ (reference sequence). The CDR3 length is 13 residues. The DNA of the CDR3 is TGTGCCAGCGGGCTAGCGGCCTCCTACGAGCAGTACTTC. Its protein product is CASGLAASYEQYF.

The chain recombines TRBV9 with TRBJ2-5; 9 positions match TRBD1. V shed 3 bases, J shed 5 bases, and the junction held 5 bases outside the gene matches. This CDR3 has 14 residues. CDR1 and CDR2 (germline): SGDLS, YYNGEE. CDR3: CASSAGTGWETQYF. The CDR3 coding sequence is TGTGCCAGCAGCGCCGGGACAGGGTGGGAGACCCAGTACTTC.

The chain employs TRBV18 and TRBJ2-3; no reliable D call. Germline V lookup: CDR1 KGHSH, CDR2 LQKENI. The CDR3 spans 14 residues. The V end was cut by 3 bases, the J end by 9 bases, with 16 bases between. CDR3 DNA: TGTGCCAGCTCACCGTCTCGATGGCTCGAGACGCAGTATTTT. The encoded protein is CASSPSRWLETQYF.

The chain joins TRBV4-2 to TRBJ2-4; D might be TRBD2 (5 bases). Trimming cost V 4 bases and J 5 bases, with 18 bases left between them. CDR1 is LGHNA and CDR2 is YNFKEQ in the germline V gene. This CDR3 contains 16 residues. In DNA, the CDR3 is TGTGCCAGCAGCCCCGAGGGTCTCGGGCTCCAAAACATTCAGTACTTC. Translated, it gives CASSPEGLGLQNIQYF.

Written as DNA, the CDR3 is TGTGCCAGTAACAAAGGGGACATTACACACCCCAACGAGCAGTACTTC. Translated, it gives CASNKGDITHPNEQYF. V is TRBV19 and J is TRBJ2-7, with D possibly matching TRBD1 (6 bases). The germline CDR1 and CDR2 sequences are LNHDA and SQIVND (reference sequence). The CDR3 sequence is 16 residues long. V gave up 7 bases and J gave up 5 bases, with 24 bases separating them.

The V and J genes are TRBV5-1 and TRBJ2-3, with 7 bases fitting TRBD1. Germline CDR1 SGHRS, CDR2 YFSETQ. J was trimmed by 2 bases and V by 7 bases; bases with no gene match: 13. The CDR3 contains 16 residues. The CDR3 DNA is TGCGCCAGCTCCTTGGGGGCGACAGGGTACACAGATACGCAGTATTTT. The encoded protein is CASSLGATGYTDTQYF.

The chain is built from TRBV18 and TRBJ2-2; no firm D call. This CDR3 region has 14 residues. Trimming shortened V by 2 bases and J by 1 base, and 5 bases separated the two germline ends. The germline CDR1 and CDR2 sequences are KGHSH and LQKENI. CDR3 nucleotide sequence: TGTGCCAGCTCACCAAGGCAGAACACCGGGGAGCTGTTTTTT. Residues: CASSPRQNTGELFF.

The gene calls are TRBV7-8 and TRBJ1-1; D remains unclear. The CDR3 runs to 14 residues. The V gene's germline CDR1 is SGHVS and CDR2 FQNEAQ. V lost 1 base and J lost 5, with 11 bases in between. CDR3 DNA: TGTGCCAGCAGCTTAGGGGGATTGGGGACTGAAGCTTTCTTT. This gives the protein CASSLGGLGTEAFF.

V and J are TRBV4-3 and TRBJ2-5; D gene unclear. From germline, CDR1 is LGHNA and CDR2 YSLEER. V shed 0 bases and J shed 5 bases, with 10 bases lying between them. This CDR3 has 14 residues. The CDR3 sequence: CASSQDRQRETQYF. The CDR3 DNA sequence: TGCGCCAGCAGCCAAGATCGGCAGAGGGAGACCCAGTACTTC.

CDR3 coding DNA: TGTGCCAGCAGCTTGACAGGGGCGAATCAGCCCCAGCATTTT. Its protein is CASSLTGANQPQHF. The genes are TRBV5-6 and TRBJ1-5; 7 bases are a match to TRBD1. Trimming cost V 1 base and J 4 bases; bases outside gene matches: 2. Germline CDR1 reads SGHDT; CDR2 reads YYEEEE. The CDR3 runs 14 residues.

The chain links TRBV7-3 to TRBJ2-5, with D unresolved. TRBJ2-7 matches the DNA end more closely, so the J call is doubtful. The germline CDR1 and CDR2 sequences are SGHTA and FQGTGA. The CDR3 has 12 amino acids. The DNA of the CDR3 is TGTGCCAGCAGCTTAGGGTCCTACGAGCAGTACTTC. As protein: CASSLGSYEQYF.

V and J are TRBV11-3 and TRBJ2-7; D ambiguous. V was pared by 5 bases and J by 3 bases, with 14 bases between. The CDR3 covers 14 residues. CDR1 and CDR2 (germline): SGHNT, YENEEA. CDR3 loop: CASSIICGDYEQYF. The CDR3 nucleotides are TGTGCCAGCAGCATAATTTGTGGGGACTACGAGCAGTACTTC.